One T cell receptor beta chain is described in this entry. Profiling relied on immunoSEQ multiplex PCR, and the TCRdb table lists in-frame clones only, not all of them. Here the sample spans 250,000 to 300,000 clones, over 75% being singletons. The entry originates in a study of blood T cell repertoires in COVID-19. Study details: Collection of acute and convalescent COVID-19 samples took place in the United States, Italy and Spain. T cells, B-cell-depleted T cells, or PBMCs provided the cDNA or gDNA that served as material.

Adults between roughly 18 and 90 years of age took part from 24 US areas. Symptom resolution, clearance, or two negative PCRs marked the recovered donors of Cohort 3. The material sequenced was PBMCs or T cells enriched from blood (not recorded which). This TCR was sampled from a woman in her thirties who had recovered from COVID-19.

CDR3: CASIDLDRWTQYF. CDR3 coding DNA: TGTGCCAGCATCGACTTGGATCGTTGGACCCAGTACTTC. The chain employs TRBV7-9 and TRBJ2-5, with D unclear. The V gene lost 7 bases and the J gene lost 7 bases, with 16 bases spanning the gap. The length of the CDR3 is 13 residues. CDR1 and CDR2 from the germline V gene are SEHNR and FQNEAQ (reference sequence).